Following are 2 T cell receptor beta chains from one sample sequenced in a study of high-grade serous ovarian cancer treatment subgroups. TCRdb's copy holds only in-frame clones and misses some; the assay was immunoSEQ multiplex PCR. The sample gives some 9,100 clones, about three quarters of which show up once; about 9.4% is in the top ten. Tumor tissue was taken before any definitive surgery or chemotherapy was given. Sequencing was done on a sample of tumor tissue. The receptors originated from a human donor with high-grade serous ovarian cancer.

This clone was observed once. This chain uses TRBV4-2 with TRBJ1-2; TRBD1 agrees at 9 bases. After removal of 6 bases from V and 4 bases from J, the junction contained 9 bases not matched to a gene. Germline V CDR1 and CDR2: LGHNA, YNFKEQ. This CDR3 has 15 amino acids. The CDR3 sequence is CASSPGQGRGYGYTF. The DNA of the CDR3 is TGTGCCAGCAGTCCGGGACAGGGTAGGGGCTATGGCTACACCTTC.

The chain couples TRBV28 to TRBJ1-2; no clear D. Trimming cost V 11 bases and J 4 bases, with 11 bases left between them. The CDR3 runs to 11 residues. Germline V gives CDR1 MDHEN, CDR2 SYDVKM. CDR3 protein: CASRTSYGYTF. The CDR3 nucleotides are TGTGCCTCTCGGACTTCCTATGGCTACACCTTC.